The 27 T cell receptor beta chains presented below share a single source sample, sequenced in a study of cytomegalovirus exposure and HLA in healthy donors. TCRdb keeps only in-frame clones here, not all; method: immunoSEQ multiplex PCR. The table includes fewer than 200,000 clones, roughly 90% detected once. Source material: PBMCs. These receptors came from a woman aged 25 to 39 in good health and CMV-seronegative.

The chain employs TRBV27 and TRBJ1-5; D uncertain. Germline lookup yields CDR1 MNHEY and CDR2 SMNVEV (reference sequence). CDR3 length equals 16 residues. V lost 4 bases to trimming and J lost 3 bases, with 16 bases between them. The CDR3 DNA reads as TGTGCCAGCAGTTCGGGAGTTGCGGGCTTCAATCAGCCCCAGCATTTT. Its translation: CASSSGVAGFNQPQHF.

The chain is built from TRBV12-5 and TRBJ1-2; D unresolved. Trimming left V 1 base short and J 5 bases short, with 11 bases between. Germline V gene sequence: CDR1 LGHNT, CDR2 FRNRAP. The length of the CDR3 is 14 residues. CDR3 coding DNA: TGTGCTAGTGGTTTGGGCCGGGAGCGGTATGGCTACACCTTC. This encodes CASGLGRERYGYTF.

J is TRBJ2-6 and V is TRBV28, with D perhaps matching TRBD2 (6 bases). V lost 6 bases, J lost 4 bases, and 13 bases lay in between. Germline assignment: CDR1 MDHEN and CDR2 SYDVKM. The CDR3 consists of 15 residues. The chain's CDR3 is CASSTGRSGANVLTF. The CDR3 DNA reads TGTGCCAGCAGCACCGGGAGATCCGGGGCCAACGTCCTGACTTTC.

The chain couples TRBV4-2 to TRBJ2-7, with D tentatively TRBD1 (6 bases). Germline assignment: CDR1 LGHNA and CDR2 YNFKEQ. V lost 0 bases and J 0 bases, leaving 12 bases between the germline ends. There are 16 residues in the CDR3. CDR3 sequence: CASSQEIQGRSYEQYF. DNA of the CDR3: TGTGCCAGCAGCCAAGAAATACAGGGCCGCTCCTACGAGCAGTACTTC.

This sequence joins TRBV5-1 and TRBJ1-3, with TRBD1 matching over 9 bases. The CDR3 sequence is 17 residues long. J lost 3 bases, V lost 2 bases, and 9 bases had no gene match. Looked up from germline, CDR1 is SGHRS and CDR2 is YFSETQ. This CDR3 reads CASSFGPQGQGGNTIYF. The CDR3 DNA follows: TGCGCCAGCAGCTTCGGGCCCCAGGGACAGGGTGGAAACACCATATATTTT.

The chain joins TRBV5-1 to TRBJ1-2; D might be TRBD1 (5 bases). From germline, CDR1 is SGHRS and CDR2 YFSETQ. This CDR3 is built from 13 residues. The V and J ends lost 3 bases and 4 bases respectively, with 10 bases between them. CDR3 sequence (DNA): TGCGCCAGCAGCTCTACAGGCAGCTATGGCTACACCTTC. This encodes CASSSTGSYGYTF.

This chain connects TRBV6-6 to TRBJ1-2; D gene unclear. The CDR3 spans 13 residues. CDR1 MNHNY and CDR2 SVGAGI come from the germline V gene (reference sequence). Trimming removed 2 bases from V and 8 bases from J, with 12 bases in between. For the CDR3, the DNA is TGTGCCAGCAGTTACCTGAGCCTAAACGGCTACACCTTC. This gives the protein CASSYLSLNGYTF.

J is TRBJ1-5 and V is TRBV15; D is undetermined. The CDR3 sequence is 15 residues long. The germline V gene encodes CDR1 LNHNV and CDR2 YYDKDF (reference sequence). Trimming cost V 0 bases and J 0 bases, with 6 bases left between them. CDR3 DNA sequence: TGTGCCACCAGCAGAGATCTTGATAGCAATCAGCCCCAGCATTTT. Translating gives CATSRDLDSNQPQHF. Full variable domain (missing parts from reference TRBV15 and TRBJ1-5): DAMVIQNPRYQVTQFGKPVTLSCSQTLNHNVMYWYQQKSSQAPKLLFHYYDKDFNNEADTPDNFQSRRPNTSFCFLDIRSPGLGDTAMYLCATSRDLDSNQPQHFGDGTRLSIL.

The rearrangement joins TRBV7-9 to TRBJ1-2; unclear D gene. The V and J ends lost 1 base and 8 bases respectively, with 11 bases between them. The CDR3 has 13 residues. The germline gives CDR1 SEHNR, CDR2 FQNEAQ (reference sequence). The CDR3 spells CASSLESMEGYTF. CDR3 DNA: TGTGCCAGCAGCTTAGAGTCGATGGAAGGCTACACCTTC.

CDR3 sequence (DNA): TGTGCCACCCTGGCCCGGGACACGAGCACAGATACGCAGTATTTT. This encodes CATLARDTSTDTQYF. The chain carries TRBV10-3 and TRBJ2-3, with TRBD1 as a possible D gene (6 bases). The CDR3 runs to 15 residues. V lost 10 bases, J lost 0 bases, and 17 bases lay in between. The germline gives CDR1 ENHRY, CDR2 SYGVKD.

The V gene is TRBV6-1, the J gene TRBJ1-2, with 9 bases aligning to TRBD1. In germline, CDR1 is MNHNS, CDR2 SASEGT. Trimming took 0 bases from V and 8 from J; bases not matched to a gene: 7. This CDR3 is built from 15 residues. The CDR3 spells CASSEADRGRRGYTF. The CDR3 DNA follows: TGTGCCAGCAGTGAAGCGGACAGGGGCCGTCGGGGCTACACCTTC.

Worth noting for this clone: Relative to the germline gene, one junction end is altered; a read error may explain this. The chain is built from TRBV7-7 and TRBJ2-6; weak D call: TRBD2 (5 bases). The germline V gene encodes CDR1 SSHAT and CDR2 FNYEAQ (reference sequence). The CDR3 sequence is 16 residues long. The CDR3 nucleotides are TGTGCTAGCAGCTTAGCGCGGCAGCCTGGGGCCAACGTCCTGACTTTC. Amino acid sequence: CASSLARQPGANVLTF.

The chain has TRBV11-2 and TRBJ2-1, with TRBD1 matching over 7 bases. The CDR3 loop spans 17 amino acids. Germline assignment: CDR1 SGHAT and CDR2 FQNNGV. Trimming took 1 base from V and 2 from J; bases not matched to a gene: 8. The DNA for the CDR3 is TGTGCCAGCAGCTTAGGGCGACAGGGAGTGACCTACAATGAGCAGTTCTTC. Protein: CASSLGRQGVTYNEQFF.

The V gene is TRBV5-4, the J gene TRBJ1-1, with D possibly being TRBD1 (5 bases). The CDR3 length is 15 residues. The germline V gene encodes CDR1 SGHNT and CDR2 YYREEE (reference sequence). The V end was cut by 1 base, the J end by 7 bases, with 17 bases between. This chain's CDR3 is CASSLSRTRSDEAFF. The CDR3 region has the DNA TGTGCCAGCAGCTTGTCCCGGACAAGAAGCGATGAAGCTTTCTTT. The entire variable domain, with the rest obtained from reference TRBV5-4 and TRBJ1-1, is as follows: ETGVTQSPTHLIKTRGQQVTLRCSSQSGHNTVSWYQQALGQGPQFIFQYYREEENGRGNFPPRFSGLQFPNYSSELNVNALELDDSALYLCASSLSRTRSDEAFFGQGTRLTVV.

The rearrangement joins TRBV5-5 to TRBJ1-2; D gene uncertain. With 0 bases removed from V and 7 bases from J, the gap between germline ends came to 10 bases. Germline V CDR1 and CDR2: SGHKS, YYEKEE (reference sequence). The CDR3 covers 13 residues. In DNA form, the CDR3 reads TGTGCCAGCAGCTTGGATGGAACTCGTGGCTACACCTTC. Translation: CASSLDGTRGYTF. Together with reference TRBV5-5 and TRBJ1-2, the CDR3 gives the full variable domain: DAGVTQSPTHLIKTRGQQVTLRCSPISGHKSVSWYQQVLGQGPQFIFQYYEKEERGRGNFPDRFSARQFPNYSSELNVNALLLGDSALYLCASSLDGTRGYTFGSGTRLTVV.

This clone showed up just once. The CDR3 loop is CASSRGQGADTEAFF. The CDR3, as DNA: TGTGCCAGCTCCCGGGGACAGGGGGCGGACACTGAAGCTTTCTTT. The V call is TRBV18, the J call TRBJ1-1; 12 bases match TRBD1. Losses at the gene ends were 6 bases for V and 3 bases for J; bases not matched to a gene: 5. There are 15 residues in the CDR3. Germline CDR1 and CDR2: KGHSH and LQKENI.

The chain joins TRBV2 to TRBJ2-1; 10 bases are shared with TRBD2. Trimming removed 2 bases from V and 4 bases from J; junction bases left unmatched: 2. The CDR3 covers 15 residues. From germline, CDR1 is SNHLY and CDR2 FYNNEI. CDR3 region: CASSETSGEYNEQFF. The CDR3 region has the DNA TGTGCCAGCAGTGAAACTAGCGGGGAATACAATGAGCAGTTCTTC.

This clone has just a few counts. The rearrangement uses TRBV19 and TRBJ1-5; 9 nucleotides match TRBD1. Germline-derived CDR1 and CDR2 are LNHDA and SQIVND (reference sequence). The CDR3 runs to 19 residues. V lost 1 base, J lost 1 base, and 11 bases stayed unmatched. CDR3 nucleotide sequence: TGTGCCAGTAGTATAGGGGACAGGGAGACGTTAGGGAGCAATCAGCCCCAGCATTTT. It codes for CASSIGDRETLGSNQPQHF.

This chain connects TRBV27 to TRBJ1-1; the D gene is possibly TRBD1 (6 bases). This CDR3 region has 14 residues. The V end lost 3 bases, the J end lost 8 bases, and 16 bases lay between the germline ends. Germline V CDR1 and CDR2: MNHEY, SMNVEV (reference sequence). CDR3 DNA sequence: TGTGCCAGCAGTTTCACCCTGGACAGCGCAGAAGCTTTCTTT. This codes for CASSFTLDSAEAFF.

The gene calls are TRBV10-3 and TRBJ2-3, with 8 bases that match TRBD2. This CDR3 comprises 15 residues. V shed 3 bases and J 4 bases; nucleotides not matched to a gene: 6. From germline, CDR1 is ENHRY and CDR2 SYGVKD. The CDR3 region has the DNA TGTGCCATCAGTGATGGTGCAGCGGGGGCAGATACGCAGTATTTT. It specifies CAISDGAAGADTQYF.

The chain is built from TRBV10-3 and TRBJ1-2, with 7 bases identical to TRBD1. With 2 bases clipped from V and 2 bases from J, the junction kept 8 bases outside the gene matches. The CDR3 has 16 residues. CDR1 and CDR2 (germline): ENHRY, SYGVKD. CDR3 sequence (DNA): TGTGCCATCAGTGAGAGCTACAGGGGTGAGAACTATGGCTACACCTTC. Translation: CAISESYRGENYGYTF.

This chain links TRBV19 with TRBJ2-3, with a weak D call TRBD2 (6 bases). The CDR3 contains 14 residues. Per the germline V gene, CDR1 is LNHDA and CDR2 is SQIVND (reference sequence). Trimming took off 5 bases at V and 3 bases at J, with 12 bases between the two ends. CDR3 amino acids: CASSFLAETDTQYF. CDR3 sequence (DNA): TGTGCCAGTAGTTTCTTAGCGGAAACAGATACGCAGTATTTT.

The chain is built from TRBV5-1 and TRBJ2-1; D gene uncertain. V lost 0 bases and J 0 bases, leaving 22 bases between the germline ends. CDR1 and CDR2 from the germline V gene are SGHRS and YFSETQ. This CDR3 is built from 20 residues. CDR3 amino acids: CASSLAQNMATLGSYNEQFF. CDR3 bases: TGCGCCAGCAGCTTGGCACAAAACATGGCTACTCTTGGCTCCTACAATGAGCAGTTCTTC.

This chain connects TRBV6-5 to TRBJ2-7, with unresolved D. The CDR3 spans 11 residues. Germline CDR1 is MNHEY and CDR2 is SVGAGI. The V end was cut by 6 bases, the J end by 3 bases, with 6 bases between. CDR3 bases: TGTGCCAGCAGCAACAACTACGAGCAGTACTTC. Amino acids: CASSNNYEQYF.

The rearrangement joins TRBV9 to TRBJ2-7; 8 nucleotides align to TRBD1. This CDR3 spans 14 amino acids. CDR1 and CDR2 from the germline V gene are SGDLS and YYNGEE. Unmatched junction bases numbered 8, after V lost 3 bases and J lost 6 bases. The CDR3 coding sequence is TGTGCCAGCAGCGCGACAGGGGTCGCGGGCGAGCAGTACTTC. This gives the protein CASSATGVAGEQYF.

In the case of this clone: At one end the junction does not follow the germline gene, possibly because of a read error. V and J are TRBV25-1 and TRBJ2-7; a weak D match, TRBD1 (5 bases). CDR3 length: 11 residues. CDR1 is MGHDK and CDR2 is SYGVNS in the germline V gene. The CDR3 nucleotides read TGTGCCAGCAGTGAATACCTGACAGTGGCATTC. Translating it yields CASSEYLTVAF.

The DNA for the CDR3 is TGCGCCAGCAGCTGGGACGGTTACGAGCAGTACTTC. Residues: CASSWDGYEQYF. The chain is built from TRBV5-1 and TRBJ2-7; TRBD1 or TRBD2 may be the D gene (5 bases each). Germline V gene sequence: CDR1 SGHRS, CDR2 YFSETQ. This CDR3 is built from 12 residues. Trimming cost V 3 bases and J 4 bases, with 8 bases left between them.